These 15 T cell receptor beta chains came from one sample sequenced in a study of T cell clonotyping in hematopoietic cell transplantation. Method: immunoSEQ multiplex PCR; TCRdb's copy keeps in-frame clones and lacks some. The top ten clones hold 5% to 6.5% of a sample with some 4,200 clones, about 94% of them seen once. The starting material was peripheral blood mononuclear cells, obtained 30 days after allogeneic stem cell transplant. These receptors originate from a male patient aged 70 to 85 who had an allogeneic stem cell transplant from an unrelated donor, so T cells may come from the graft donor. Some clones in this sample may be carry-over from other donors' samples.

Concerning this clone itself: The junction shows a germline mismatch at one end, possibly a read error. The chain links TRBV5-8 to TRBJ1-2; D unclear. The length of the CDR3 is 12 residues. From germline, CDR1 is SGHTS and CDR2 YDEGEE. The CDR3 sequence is CASIPRKKVHSF. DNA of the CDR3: TGTGCCAGCATCCCACGGAAGAAGGTCCATTCCTTC.

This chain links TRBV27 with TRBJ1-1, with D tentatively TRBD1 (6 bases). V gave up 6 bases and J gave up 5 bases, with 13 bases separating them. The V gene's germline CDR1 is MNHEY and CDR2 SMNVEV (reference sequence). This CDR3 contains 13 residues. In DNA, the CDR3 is TGTGCCAGCAGGAAGGGGGGGGATACTGAAGCTTTCTTT. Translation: CASRKGGDTEAFF.

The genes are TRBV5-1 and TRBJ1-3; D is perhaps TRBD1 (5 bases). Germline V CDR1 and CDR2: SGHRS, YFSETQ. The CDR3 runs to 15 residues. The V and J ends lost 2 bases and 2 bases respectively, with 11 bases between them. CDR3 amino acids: CASSFRGATGNTIYF. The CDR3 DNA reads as TGCGCCAGCAGCTTTCGTGGGGCTACTGGAAACACCATATATTTT.

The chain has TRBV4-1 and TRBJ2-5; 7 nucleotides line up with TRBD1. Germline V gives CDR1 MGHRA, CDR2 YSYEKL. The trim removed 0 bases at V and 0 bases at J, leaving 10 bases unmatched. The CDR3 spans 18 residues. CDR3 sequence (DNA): TGCGCCAGCAGCCAAGATAAACCGGGACAGAAGTACCAAGAGACCCAGTACTTC. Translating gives CASSQDKPGQKYQETQYF.

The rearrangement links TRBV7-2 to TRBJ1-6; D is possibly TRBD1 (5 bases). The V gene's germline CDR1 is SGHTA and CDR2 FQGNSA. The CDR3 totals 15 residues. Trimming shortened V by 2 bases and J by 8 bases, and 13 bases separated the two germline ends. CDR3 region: CASSLREARDSPLHF. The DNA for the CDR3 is TGTGCCAGCAGCTTAAGGGAGGCCAGGGATTCACCCCTCCACTTT.

CDR3 residues: CASSLYRAQPQHF. The CDR3 DNA follows: TGTGCCAGCAGTTTATACAGGGCTCAGCCCCAGCATTTT. The rearrangement joins TRBV27 to TRBJ1-5, with D maybe TRBD1 (6 bases). The CDR3 is made up of 13 amino acids. Germline CDR1 reads MNHEY; CDR2 reads SMNVEV (reference sequence). Trimming shortened V by 1 base and J by 6 bases, and 7 bases separated the two germline ends.

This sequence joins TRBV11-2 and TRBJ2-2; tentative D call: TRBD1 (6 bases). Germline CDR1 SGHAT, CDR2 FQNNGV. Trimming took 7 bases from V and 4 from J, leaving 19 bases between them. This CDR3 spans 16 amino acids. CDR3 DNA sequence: TGTGCCAGCACCCTCTCCTGGGGGCAGGTCACCGGGGAGCTGTTTTTT. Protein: CASTLSWGQVTGELFF.

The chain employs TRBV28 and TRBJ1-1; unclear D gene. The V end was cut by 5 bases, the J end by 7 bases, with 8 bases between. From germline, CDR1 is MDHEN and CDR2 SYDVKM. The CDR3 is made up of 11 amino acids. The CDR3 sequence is CASSQAREAFF. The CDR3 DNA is TGTGCCAGCAGTCAGGCCCGTGAAGCTTTCTTT.

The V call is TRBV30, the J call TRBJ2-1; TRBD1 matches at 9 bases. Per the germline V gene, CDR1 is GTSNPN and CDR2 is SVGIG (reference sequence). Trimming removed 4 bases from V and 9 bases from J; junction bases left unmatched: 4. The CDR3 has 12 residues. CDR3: CAWKGQGIEQFF. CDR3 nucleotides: TGTGCCTGGAAGGGACAGGGAATTGAGCAGTTCTTC. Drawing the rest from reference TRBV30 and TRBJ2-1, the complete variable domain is SQTIHQWPATLVQPVGSPLSLECTVEGTSNPNLYWYRQAAGRGLQLLFYSVGIGQISSEVPQNLSASRPQDRQFILSSKKLLLSDSGFYLCAWKGQGIEQFFGPGTRLTVL.

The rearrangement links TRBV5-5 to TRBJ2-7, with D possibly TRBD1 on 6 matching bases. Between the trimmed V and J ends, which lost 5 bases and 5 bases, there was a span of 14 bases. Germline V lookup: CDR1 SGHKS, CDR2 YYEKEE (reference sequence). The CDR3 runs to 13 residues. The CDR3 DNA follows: TGTGCCAGCAGATTTACAGGGCGTAACGAGCAGTACTTC. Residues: CASRFTGRNEQYF.

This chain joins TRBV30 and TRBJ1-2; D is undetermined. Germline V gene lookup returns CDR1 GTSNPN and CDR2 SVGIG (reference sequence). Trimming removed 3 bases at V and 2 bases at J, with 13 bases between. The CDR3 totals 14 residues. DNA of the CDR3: TGTGCCTGGAGAAGGTTTCAGGTGAACTATGGCTACACCTTC. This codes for CAWRRFQVNYGYTF. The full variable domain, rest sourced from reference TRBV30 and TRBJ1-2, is SQTIHQWPATLVQPVGSPLSLECTVEGTSNPNLYWYRQAAGRGLQLLFYSVGIGQISSEVPQNLSASRPQDRQFILSSKKLLLSDSGFYLCAWRRFQVNYGYTFGSGTRLTVV.

CDR3 sequence: CASSYQGTSWNTEAFF. CDR3 nucleotides: TGTGCCAGCAGCTACCAGGGGACCAGCTGGAACACTGAAGCTTTCTTT. The gene calls are TRBV7-2 and TRBJ1-1; TRBD1 might be the D (6 bases). V was pared by 4 bases and J by 1 base, with 16 bases between. The CDR3 length is 16 residues. CDR1 is SGHTA and CDR2 is FQGNSA in the germline V gene.

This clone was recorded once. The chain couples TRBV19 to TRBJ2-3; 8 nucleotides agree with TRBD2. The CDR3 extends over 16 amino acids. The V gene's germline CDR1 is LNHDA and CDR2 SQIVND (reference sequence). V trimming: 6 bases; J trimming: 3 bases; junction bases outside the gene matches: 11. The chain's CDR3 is CASSEGGPGGTDTQYF. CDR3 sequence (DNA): TGTGCCAGTAGCGAAGGAGGGCCGGGGGGGACAGATACGCAGTATTTT.

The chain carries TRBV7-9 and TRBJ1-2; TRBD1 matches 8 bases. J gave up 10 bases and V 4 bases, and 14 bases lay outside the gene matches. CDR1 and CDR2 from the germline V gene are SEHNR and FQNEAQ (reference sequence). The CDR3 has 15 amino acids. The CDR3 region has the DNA TGTGCCAGCAGCTCCCTAAGAGGACAGGGACGTGACTACACCTTC. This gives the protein CASSSLRGQGRDYTF. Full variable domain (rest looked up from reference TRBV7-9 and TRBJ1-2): DTGVSQNPRHKITKRGQNVTFRCDPISEHNRLYWYRQTLGQGPEFLTYFQNEAQLEKSRLLSDRFSAERPKGSFSTLEIQRTEQGDSAMYLCASSSLRGQGRDYTFGSGTRLTVV.

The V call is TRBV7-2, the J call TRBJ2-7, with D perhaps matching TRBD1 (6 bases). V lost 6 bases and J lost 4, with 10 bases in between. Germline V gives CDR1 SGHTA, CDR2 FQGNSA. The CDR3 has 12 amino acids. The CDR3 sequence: CASSHTGYEQYF. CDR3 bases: TGTGCCAGCAGTCATACAGGGTACGAGCAGTACTTC.